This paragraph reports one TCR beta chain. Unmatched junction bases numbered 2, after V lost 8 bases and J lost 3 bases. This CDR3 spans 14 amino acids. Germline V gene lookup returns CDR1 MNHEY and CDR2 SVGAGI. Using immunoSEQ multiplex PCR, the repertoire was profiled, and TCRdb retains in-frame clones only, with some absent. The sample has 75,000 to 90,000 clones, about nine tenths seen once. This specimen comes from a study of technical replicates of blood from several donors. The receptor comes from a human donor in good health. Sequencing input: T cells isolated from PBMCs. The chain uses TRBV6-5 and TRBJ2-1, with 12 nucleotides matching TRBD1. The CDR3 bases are TGTGCCAGCGGGACAGGGGGCCTCTACAATGAGCAGTTCTTC. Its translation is CASGTGGLYNEQFF.